Listed below are T cell receptor beta chains from one sample, sequenced in a study of cytomegalovirus exposure and HLA in healthy donors. The repertoire was sequenced with immunoSEQ multiplex PCR; TCRdb's copy has only in-frame clones and lacks some. The sample has hundreds of thousands of clones, about 80% seen once. Sequencing used PBMCs. These receptors were obtained from a middle-aged woman in good health and CMV-seronegative. Both conserved end residues are part of each CDR3. Fields, in order: D gene, J gene, clone size, CDR3 length, V gene, CDR3 protein, CDR3 DNA. A D gene is named only where the DNA matches it firmly. Rows give clone size only sometimes, using once, few, many, or a class for an expanded clone.

TRBD1,TRBJ1-1,-,20,TRBV19,CASSSRDRGLTLGQNTEAFF,TGTGCCAGTAGTTCCCGGGACAGGGGGCTGACTCTAGGCCAGAACACTGAAGCTTTCTTT
TRBD1,TRBJ2-7,-,14,TRBV6-6,CASSHPQGAYEQYF,TGTGCCAGCAGTCACCCCCAGGGGGCCTACGAGCAGTACTTC
-,TRBJ2-1,-,15,TRBV19,CASSIGGTVNNEQFF,TGTGCCAGTAGTATTGGAGGGACAGTAAACAATGAGCAGTTCTTC
-,TRBJ1-1,-,13,TRBV6-1,CASSEAAYTEAFF,TGTGCCAGCAGTGAAGCGGCCTACACTGAAGCTTTCTTT
TRBD2,TRBJ2-3,once,14,TRBV7-8,CASSRDYGTDTQYF,TGTGCCAGCAGCCGGGACTACGGCACAGATACGCAGTATTTT
-,TRBJ2-2,-,13,TRBV29-1,CSAKTINTGELFF,TGCAGCGCTAAAACCATCAACACCGGGGAGCTGTTTTTT
-,TRBJ2-7,-,15,TRBV28,CASRGDGRGNYEQYF,TGTGCCAGCAGGGGAGACGGCAGGGGAAACTACGAGCAGTACTTC
-,TRBJ2-5,few,14,TRBV4-1,CASSQTSRVETQYF,TGCGCCAGCAGCCAAACTAGCAGGGTAGAGACCCAGTACTTC
-,TRBJ2-7,-,15,TRBV28,CASSLTTGVAYEQYF,TGTGCCAGCAGTTTAACGACAGGAGTAGCCTACGAGCAGTACTTC
TRBD1,TRBJ1-5,few,13,TRBV10-3,CAIRTGENQPQHF,TGTGCCATCAGAACAGGGGAAAATCAGCCCCAGCATTTT
-,TRBJ1-1,once,13,TRBV28,CASLRDLNTEAFF,TGTGCCAGCTTACGGGATTTGAACACTGAAGCTTTCTTT
TRBD1,TRBJ2-5,-,14,TRBV2,CASSEGQARGAQYF,TGTGCCAGCAGTGAGGGACAGGCCCGAGGGGCCCAGTACTTC
TRBD1,TRBJ2-5,-,13,TRBV19,CASSHRGQETQYF,TGTGCCAGTAGCCACAGGGGGCAAGAGACCCAGTACTTC
TRBD1,TRBJ1-2,once,18,TRBV5-1,CASSLGRLTGGAGYGYTF,TGCGCCAGCAGCTTAGGGAGGCTTACAGGGGGCGCGGGCTATGGCTACACCTTC
TRBD1,TRBJ1-4,-,15,TRBV5-1,CASSSWTGEGEKLFF,TGCGCCAGCAGCTCATGGACAGGGGAGGGTGAAAAACTGTTTTTT
-,TRBJ1-1,once,13,TRBV5-1,CASSADHGREAFF,TGCGCCAGCAGTGCGGATCACGGCCGTGAAGCTTTCTTT
-,TRBJ2-6,-,18,TRBV9,CASSVGYDSWSGANVLTF,TGTGCCAGCAGCGTAGGCTATGACAGCTGGTCTGGGGCCAACGTCCTGACTTTC
TRBD1,TRBJ2-3,-,16,TRBV5-6,CASSLGDRVSTDTQYF,TGTGCCAGCAGCTTGGGGGACAGGGTTAGCACAGATACGCAGTATTTT
TRBD2,TRBJ2-7,-,15,TRBV5-1,CASSFRLAGGYEQYF,TGCGCCAGCAGCTTCCGACTAGCGGGGGGTTACGAGCAGTACTTC
-,TRBJ1-1,-,14,TRBV27,CASSLFQGNTEAFF,TGTGCCAGCAGTTTATTCCAGGGGAACACTGAAGCTTTCTTT
-,TRBJ1-6,-,14,TRBV11-1,CASSAEVVNSPLHF,TGTGCCAGCAGCGCTGAGGTTGTTAATTCACCCCTCCACTTT
-,TRBJ1-3,-,15,TRBV2,CASRDGQNPGNTIYF,TGTGCCAGCAGGGACGGACAGAATCCTGGAAACACCATATATTTT
-,TRBJ1-3,few,15,TRBV19,CASSFGTNSGNTIYF,TGTGCCAGTAGTTTCGGGACAAACTCTGGAAACACCATATATTTT
TRBD1,TRBJ2-2,-,15,TRBV7-7,CASSTRTGLAGELFF,TGTGCTAGCAGCACTCGGACAGGGCTCGCCGGGGAGCTGTTTTTT
TRBD1,TRBJ2-7,-,13,TRBV30,CAWSPTGTNEQYF,TGTGCCTGGAGTCCGACAGGGACCAACGAGCAGTACTTC
-,TRBJ1-2,-,12,TRBV30,CAWGRPTGGYTF,TGTGCCTGGGGGCGACCAACGGGAGGCTACACCTTC
-,TRBJ1-5,once,15,TRBV30,CACHSGGRGDQPQHF,TGTGCCTGCCATTCGGGGGGCAGGGGCGATCAGCCCCAGCATTTT
TRBD1,TRBJ2-1,-,16,TRBV25-1,CASSISGTGNYNEQFF,TGTGCCAGCAGTATATCCGGGACAGGGAACTACAATGAGCAGTTCTTC
-,TRBJ2-7,-,14,TRBV30,CAWSGTLRLYEQYF,TGTGCCTGGAGTGGTACCTTGCGCCTCTACGAGCAGTACTTC
-,TRBJ1-5,-,16,TRBV11-2,CASRSGGSTCNQPQHF,TGTGCCAGCAGGTCCGGAGGGAGCACATGTAATCAGCCCCAGCATTTT
-,TRBJ1-1,-,14,TRBV14,CASSQDQRGGRAFF,TGTGCCAGCAGCCAAGACCAGAGAGGGGGTCGAGCTTTCTTT
-,TRBJ1-2,-,13,TRBV27,CASSPTYSYGYTF,TGTGCCAGCAGTCCAACCTACAGTTATGGCTACACCTTC
TRBD1,TRBJ1-1,once,16,TRBV9,CASSAEPQGAYTEAFF,TGTGCCAGCAGCGCGGAACCTCAGGGGGCGTACACTGAAGCTTTCTTT
-,TRBJ1-3,-,15,TRBV5-1,CASSLGSAAGNTIYF,TGCGCCAGCAGCTTGGGCTCAGCGGCAGGAAACACCATATATTTT
TRBD2,TRBJ2-3,-,18,TRBV30,CAWSVNPAWTSGGDTQYF,TGTGCCTGGAGTGTAAACCCTGCTTGGACTAGCGGGGGTGATACGCAGTATTTT
TRBD1,TRBJ2-7,-,15,TRBV5-1,CASSYGDRVSYEQYF,TGCGCCAGCAGCTATGGGGACAGAGTCTCCTACGAGCAGTACTTC
-,TRBJ2-2,many,14,TRBV10-2,CASSETGMAGELFF,TGCGCCAGCAGTGAGACAGGGATGGCCGGGGAGCTGTTTTTT
-,TRBJ2-3,-,15,TRBV7-3,CASSRAGSSTDTQYF,TGTGCCAGCAGCCGAGCGGGCTCTAGCACAGATACGCAGTATTTT
TRBD1,TRBJ2-7,-,15,TRBV2,CASRKDGTGSYEQYF,TGTGCCAGCAGGAAAGACGGGACAGGGTCCTACGAGCAGTACTTC
-,TRBJ2-3,-,15,TRBV5-1,CASSLGMASTDTQYF,TGCGCCAGCAGCTTGGGTATGGCTAGCACAGATACGCAGTATTTT
TRBD1,TRBJ1-2,-,19,TRBV7-2,CASSSRVGQGVVSGYGYTF,TGTGCCAGCAGCTCTCGAGTAGGACAGGGGGTGGTTAGCGGCTATGGCTACACCTTC
-,TRBJ1-2,-,12,TRBV6-5,CATATGAYGYTF,TGTGCCACCGCGACAGGCGCCTATGGCTACACCTTC
TRBD1,TRBJ2-7,-,14,TRBV6-6,CASRTGTGSYEQYF,TGTGCCAGCAGAACCGGGACAGGGAGCTACGAGCAGTACTTC
-,TRBJ1-2,-,14,TRBV5-1,CASSPGQTNYGYTF,TGCGCCAGCAGCCCGGGACAAACTAACTATGGCTACACCTTC
TRBD1,TRBJ1-1,-,15,TRBV2,CASSDPGQGGTEAFF,TGTGCCAGCAGTGACCCGGGACAGGGGGGGACTGAAGCTTTCTTT
TRBD1,TRBJ1-4,few,15,TRBV7-9,CASSPSRTGPEKLFF,TGTGCCAGCAGCCCATCACGGACAGGGCCTGAAAAACTGTTTTTT
-,TRBJ2-5,once,13,TRBV2,CASSGTVQETQYF,TGTGCCAGCAGTGGGACAGTCCAAGAGACCCAGTACTTC
-,TRBJ1-2,-,14,TRBV7-2,CASSSPDRYYGYTF,TGTGCCAGCAGCTCCCCGGACAGATACTATGGCTACACCTTC
TRBD1,TRBJ1-5,-,18,TRBV28,CASRSPSRDRPGNQPQHF,TGTGCCAGCAGATCCCCGAGCCGGGACAGGCCCGGCAATCAGCCCCAGCATTTT
TRBD2,TRBJ2-2,once,17,TRBV29-1,CSVWVTSGGSNTGELFF,TGCAGCGTGTGGGTGACTAGCGGGGGTTCGAACACCGGGGAGCTGTTTTTT
-,TRBJ2-6,few,17,TRBV11-3,CASSHTARGSGANVLTF,TGTGCCAGCAGCCATACAGCCAGGGGATCTGGGGCCAACGTCCTGACTTTC